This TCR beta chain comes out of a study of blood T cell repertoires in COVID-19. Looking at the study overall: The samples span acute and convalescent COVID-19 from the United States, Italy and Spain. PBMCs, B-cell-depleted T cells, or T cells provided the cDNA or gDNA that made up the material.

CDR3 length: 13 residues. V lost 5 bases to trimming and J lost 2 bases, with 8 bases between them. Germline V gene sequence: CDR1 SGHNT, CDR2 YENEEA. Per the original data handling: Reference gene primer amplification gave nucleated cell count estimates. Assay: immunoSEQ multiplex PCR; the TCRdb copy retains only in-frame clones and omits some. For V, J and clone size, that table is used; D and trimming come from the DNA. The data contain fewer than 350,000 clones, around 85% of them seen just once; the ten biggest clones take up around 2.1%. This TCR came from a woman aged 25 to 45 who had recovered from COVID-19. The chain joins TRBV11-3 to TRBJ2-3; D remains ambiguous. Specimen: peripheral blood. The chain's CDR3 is CASSVINTDTQYF. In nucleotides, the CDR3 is TGTGCCAGCAGCGTTATAAACACAGATACGCAGTATTTT.